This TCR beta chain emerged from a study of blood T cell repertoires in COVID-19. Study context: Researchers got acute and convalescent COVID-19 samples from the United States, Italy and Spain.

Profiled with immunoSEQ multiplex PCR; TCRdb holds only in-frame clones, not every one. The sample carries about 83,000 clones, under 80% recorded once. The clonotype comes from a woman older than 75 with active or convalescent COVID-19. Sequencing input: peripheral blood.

The CDR3 sequence: CASSGGGLGEKLFF. The CDR3 DNA sequence: TGTGCCAGCAGTGGCGGGGGGCTGGGTGAAAAACTGTTTTTT. The chain carries TRBV2 and TRBJ1-4, with TRBD1 as a possible D gene (6 bases). The germline V and J ends were trimmed by 4 bases and 7 bases, with 13 bases remaining between them. The CDR3 has 14 residues. Germline V gene lookup returns CDR1 SNHLY and CDR2 FYNNEI.